These 32 T cell receptor beta chains share one sample of origin, sequenced in a study of blood T cell repertoires in COVID-19 (dated by TCRdb to 2020 to 2022). The library was obtained by the immunoSEQ multiplex PCR assay. TCRdb re-hosts the immuneACCESS table, in-frame sequences only. Its copies lack some clones; in the studies checked, an unresolved V gene accounts for under half of them, and the cause for the rest is not known. The sample has 250,000 or so clones on record, about 90% of them singletons. The ten largest clonotypes hold just over 0.85% of the sample. Sequenced input: PBMCs or T cells enriched from blood (not recorded which). All receptors come from a man aged 50 to 59 who had been exposed to COVID-19.

V usage is TRBV11-3 and J usage is TRBJ2-1; 9 bases fit TRBD1. The V and J ends lost 5 bases and 4 bases, in that order; junction bases with no gene match: 6. The CDR3 totals 15 residues. Germline CDR1 reads SGHNT; CDR2 reads YENEEA. CDR3 in amino acids: CASSAGQGTYNEQFF. CDR3 nucleotides: TGTGCCAGCAGCGCGGGACAGGGTACGTACAATGAGCAGTTCTTC. The whole variable domain, filled in from reference TRBV11-3 and TRBJ2-1, reads EAGVVQSPRYKIIEKKQPVAFWCNPISGHNTLYWYLQNLGQGPELLIRYENEEAVDDSQLPKDRFSAERLKGVDSTLKIQPAELGDSAVYLCASSAGQGTYNEQFFGPGTRLTVL.

V is TRBV21-1 and J is TRBJ1-3; the table calls TRBD1, which could not be checked here. TRBV21-1 is given as a pseudogene. The CDR3 has 14 residues. The chain's CDR3 is CASKADRPGNTIYF. The CDR3 bases are TGTGCCAGCAAAGCGGACAGACCTGGAAACACCATATATTTT.

The genes are TRBV29-1 and TRBJ1-1; tentative D call: TRBD1 (5 bases). This CDR3 spans 14 amino acids. V shed 5 bases and J shed 6 bases, with 19 bases lying between them. Per germline, CDR1 SQVTM and CDR2 ANQGSEA. The DNA for the CDR3 is TGCAGCGTTAAAAGATGGGCCGGGGGTTCTGAAGCTTTCTTT. This encodes CSVKRWAGGSEAFF.

The gene calls are TRBV10-2 and TRBJ2-4; D is unclear. Germline loops: CDR1 WSHSY, CDR2 SAAADI. Between the trimmed V and J ends, which lost 3 bases and 8 bases, there was a span of 14 bases. This CDR3 region has 14 residues. CDR3: CASSDLSETDIQYF. The CDR3 DNA reads as TGCGCCAGCAGTGACTTATCCGAAACTGACATTCAGTACTTC.

V gene TRBV28 combines with J gene TRBJ1-5; possible D gene TRBD1, 6 bases. The V gene's germline CDR1 is MDHEN and CDR2 SYDVKM. The CDR3 is 15 residues long. V was clipped by 8 bases and J by 7 bases, with 21 bases between them. Here the CDR3 reads CASGPDRSRQQPQHF. CDR3 DNA: TGTGCCAGCGGCCCTGACAGGAGTCGTCAACAGCCCCAGCATTTT.

The chain's CDR3 is CASSPIPTDNEQFF. In DNA form, the CDR3 reads TGCGCCAGCAGCCCTATTCCCACTGACAATGAGCAGTTCTTC. This rearrangement joins TRBV10-1 to TRBJ2-1; D not resolved. Germline CDR1 WNHNN, CDR2 SYGVQD (reference sequence). Trimming pared 6 bases from V and 5 bases from J, leaving 14 bases between. The CDR3 length is 14 residues.

The rearrangement uses TRBV7-2 and TRBJ1-1, with TRBD1 matching over 10 bases. Looked up from germline, CDR1 is SGHTA and CDR2 is FQGNSA. This CDR3 comprises 14 residues. The V gene end was trimmed by 3 bases and the J gene end by 8 bases; junction bases not matched to a gene: 6. CDR3 coding DNA: TGTGCCAGCAGCTTGGACAGGGGGTATATCGAAGCTTTCTTT. This gives the protein CASSLDRGYIEAFF.

The chain carries TRBV5-1 and TRBJ1-1, with 7 positions matching TRBD1. CDR1 and CDR2 (germline): SGHRS, YFSETQ. The length of the CDR3 is 14 residues. V lost 7 bases to trimming and J lost 1 base; unmatched junction nucleotides: 7. CDR3 nucleotides: TGCGCCAGCCGGGATTGGACAGGGAACACTGAAGCTTTCTTT. Encoded protein: CASRDWTGNTEAFF.

The gene calls are TRBV2 and TRBJ2-5; D perhaps matches TRBD1 (6 bases). Between the trimmed V and J ends, which lost 10 bases and 3 bases, there was a span of 15 bases. Germline-derived CDR1 and CDR2 are SNHLY and FYNNEI. CDR3 length: 13 amino acids. The CDR3 DNA is TGTGCCACTTCTCGGGACATAGAAGAGACCCAGTACTTC. Protein: CATSRDIEETQYF.

The rearrangement joins TRBV28 to TRBJ2-5, with D possibly matching TRBD1 (6 bases). This CDR3 is built from 15 residues. V lost 2 bases and J lost 2, with 12 bases in between. Germline V gives CDR1 MDHEN, CDR2 SYDVKM. The CDR3 nucleotides are TGTGCCAGCAGTTTACTAATGACAGGACAAGAGACCCAGTACTTC. Its protein is CASSLLMTGQETQYF.

The gene calls are TRBV5-6 and TRBJ2-7, with 10 nucleotides matching TRBD2. V lost 2 bases, J lost 2 bases, and 4 bases stayed unmatched. The germline gives CDR1 SGHDT, CDR2 YYEEEE. The CDR3 runs 15 residues. CDR3 region: CASSFGLAGAYEQYV. The CDR3 bases are TGTGCCAGCAGCTTCGGGCTAGCGGGAGCCTACGAGCAGTACGTC.

The chain recombines TRBV7-9 with TRBJ1-1; TRBD1 matches at 9 bases. Trimming took 3 bases from V and 5 from J; bases not matched to a gene: 4. This CDR3 has 14 residues. The germline V gene encodes CDR1 SEHNR and CDR2 FQNEAQ (reference sequence). DNA of the CDR3: TGTGCCAGCAGCTTGACAGGGGGGGATACTGAAGCTTTCTTT. Protein sequence: CASSLTGGDTEAFF.

V gene TRBV5-6 combines with J gene TRBJ2-3; the match to TRBD2 covers 8 bases. This CDR3 has 17 amino acids. Germline CDR1 is SGHDT and CDR2 is YYEEEE. J was trimmed by 5 bases and V by 4 bases; bases with no gene match: 15. The CDR3 region is CASSLTSGAGAGDTQYF. In DNA form, the CDR3 reads TGTGCCAGCAGCCTAACCAGTGGAGCGGGAGCAGGAGATACGCAGTATTTT.

This chain connects TRBV29-1 to TRBJ1-2, with D tentatively TRBD1 (6 bases). The germline CDR1 and CDR2 sequences are SQVTM and ANQGSEA. The CDR3 contains 13 residues. The V end lost 6 bases, the J end lost 8 bases, and 19 bases lay between the germline ends. CDR3 amino acids: CSVAGVGSGGYTF. Here the CDR3 DNA reads TGCAGCGTGGCAGGGGTCGGGTCTGGAGGCTACACCTTC.

V is TRBV15 and J is TRBJ1-1, with TRBD1 identical over 7 bases. CDR1 and CDR2 from the germline V gene are LNHNV and YYDKDF (reference sequence). The CDR3 runs 16 residues. With V trimmed by 2 bases and J by 0 bases, 6 bases remained unmatched. Here the CDR3 reads CATSRPQGGMNTEAFF. In DNA, the CDR3 is TGTGCCACCAGCAGACCCCAGGGGGGCATGAACACTGAAGCTTTCTTT.

The rearrangement uses TRBV15 and TRBJ2-1, with a weak D call TRBD1 (6 bases). V was trimmed by 1 base and J by 1 base, leaving 11 bases between them. Germline CDR1 is LNHNV and CDR2 is YYDKDF (reference sequence). The CDR3 sequence is 16 residues long. CDR3 amino acids: CATSRGGGGSYNEQFF. The CDR3 DNA reads TGTGCCACCAGCAGAGGTGGGGGCGGGTCCTACAATGAGCAGTTCTTC.

The chain employs TRBV28 and TRBJ1-2; maybe TRBD1 (5 bases). Trimming removed 5 bases at V and 3 bases at J, with 13 bases between. Per germline, CDR1 MDHEN and CDR2 SYDVKM. The CDR3 loop spans 14 amino acids. Here the CDR3 reads CASSHGGRDYGYTF. CDR3 DNA: TGTGCCAGCAGTCACGGGGGGAGAGACTATGGCTACACCTTC.

This sequence joins TRBV5-1 and TRBJ1-1, with 8 nucleotides matching TRBD1. The CDR3 consists of 14 residues. The V gene's germline CDR1 is SGHRS and CDR2 YFSETQ. Trimming took 2 bases from V and 4 from J; bases not matched to a gene: 4. The DNA for the CDR3 is TGCGCCAGCAGCTTCTGGGACAGGCGCACTGAAGCTTTCTTT. Encoded protein: CASSFWDRRTEAFF. The whole variable domain, filled in from reference TRBV5-1 and TRBJ1-1, reads KAGVTQTPRYLIKTRGQQVTLSCSPISGHRSVSWYQQTPGQGLQFLFEYFSETQRNKGNFPGRFSGRQFSNSRSEMNVSTLELGDSALYLCASSFWDRRTEAFFGQGTRLTVV.

This clone was observed once. The J gene is TRBJ1-6, the V gene TRBV5-1, with D tentatively TRBD1 (5 bases). V was clipped by 3 bases and J by 9 bases, with 19 bases between them. Germline CDR1 SGHRS, CDR2 YFSETQ. The CDR3 runs 16 residues. In nucleotides, the CDR3 is TGCGCCAGCAGCTGGGAAGGGGCACCAACGAGTTCACCCCTCCACTTT. Protein product: CASSWEGAPTSSPLHF.

The chain has TRBV7-2 and TRBJ1-5; D is perhaps TRBD1 (5 bases). Looked up from germline, CDR1 is SGHTA and CDR2 is FQGNSA. There are 14 residues in the CDR3. With 3 bases removed from V and 7 bases from J, the gap between germline ends came to 13 bases. The CDR3 sequence: CASSFGGAGQPQHF. Written as DNA, the CDR3 is TGTGCCAGCAGCTTCGGAGGGGCCGGGCAGCCCCAGCATTTT.

The V and J genes are TRBV6-5 and TRBJ1-2; TRBD1 might be the D (6 bases). The germline CDR1 and CDR2 sequences are MNHEY and SVGAGI. Between the trimmed V and J ends, which lost 7 bases and 8 bases, there was a span of 17 bases. The CDR3 sequence is 13 residues long. CDR3 amino acids: CASKETGGLGYTF. The CDR3 coding sequence is TGTGCCAGCAAGGAGACAGGAGGTTTGGGCTACACCTTC.

The V call is TRBV5-1, the J call TRBJ2-2; D unclear. The CDR3 is made up of 14 amino acids. Germline V gene lookup returns CDR1 SGHRS and CDR2 YFSETQ. Between the trimmed V and J ends, which lost 0 bases and 2 bases, there was a span of 5 bases. CDR3 sequence: CASSLVPNTGELFF. The CDR3 DNA is TGCGCCAGCAGCTTGGTCCCAAACACCGGGGAGCTGTTTTTT. The variable domain in full, completed from reference TRBV5-1 and TRBJ2-2, reads KAGVTQTPRYLIKTRGQQVTLSCSPISGHRSVSWYQQTPGQGLQFLFEYFSETQRNKGNFPGRFSGRQFSNSRSEMNVSTLELGDSALYLCASSLVPNTGELFFGEGSRLTVL.

V usage is TRBV2 and J usage is TRBJ1-1; D may be TRBD1 (6 bases). Germline V gene sequence: CDR1 SNHLY, CDR2 FYNNEI. This CDR3 has 17 residues. With 3 bases removed from V and 0 bases from J, the gap between germline ends came to 17 bases. The CDR3 reads CASSDQQGFWMNTEAFF. CDR3 in DNA: TGTGCCAGCAGTGACCAACAGGGTTTCTGGATGAACACTGAAGCTTTCTTT.

This clone was found once. The chain has TRBV7-2 and TRBJ1-6; the D is unclear. The germline gives CDR1 SGHTA, CDR2 FQGNSA. V gave up 2 bases and J gave up 6 bases, with 5 bases separating them. CDR3 size: 13 residues. The CDR3, as DNA: TGTGCCAGCAGCTTAAGCGGTAATTCACCCCTCCACTTT. This encodes CASSLSGNSPLHF.

This clone was seen a handful of times. This rearrangement joins TRBV7-2 to TRBJ2-1, with D possibly being TRBD1 (6 bases). V was shortened by 1 base and J by 3 bases, with 10 bases between the two germline ends. In germline, CDR1 is SGHTA, CDR2 FQGNSA. CDR3 size: 15 residues. The CDR3 nucleotides are TGTGCCAGCAGCTTAGACAGGGTGGTCTACAATGAGCAGTTCTTC. Protein product: CASSLDRVVYNEQFF.

V is TRBV25-1 and J is TRBJ1-5; the match to TRBD1 covers 7 bases. Per the germline V gene, CDR1 is MGHDK and CDR2 is SYGVNS. This CDR3 spans 14 amino acids. V lost 6 bases and J lost 5; bases outside the gene matches: 7. The CDR3 protein is CASRQTGSDQPQHF. The CDR3 region has the DNA TGTGCCAGCAGACAGACAGGGAGCGATCAGCCCCAGCATTTT.

The chain joins TRBV30 to TRBJ1-5; tentatively, D is TRBD1 (5 bases). CDR3 length: 15 residues. V was cut by 2 bases and J by 3 bases, with 14 bases left in between. The V gene's germline CDR1 is GTSNPN and CDR2 SVGIG (reference sequence). This CDR3 is CAWSLRGNINQPQHF. CDR3 nucleotides: TGTGCCTGGAGTCTAAGGGGAAATATCAATCAGCCCCAGCATTTT.

The chain is built from TRBV19 and TRBJ1-6, with TRBD1 matching 7 bases. The CDR3 extends over 13 amino acids. Per germline, CDR1 LNHDA and CDR2 SQIVND (reference sequence). Trimming cost V 10 bases and J 3 bases; bases outside gene matches: 3. As DNA, the CDR3 is TGTGCCACCGGACAGGACTATAATTCACCCCTCCACTTT. Its translation is CATGQDYNSPLHF.

The chain uses TRBV14 and TRBJ2-4; 9 bases align to TRBD2. Germline V CDR1 and CDR2: SGHDN, FVKESK. The CDR3 is made up of 19 amino acids. Trimming took 0 bases from V and 0 from J; bases not matched to a gene: 9. CDR3 residues: CASSQENLAGRLAKNIQYF. CDR3 coding DNA: TGTGCCAGCAGCCAAGAAAACCTAGCGGGGAGATTAGCCAAAAACATTCAGTACTTC.

The V and J genes are TRBV5-1 and TRBJ1-1, with D possibly being TRBD1 (6 bases). The CDR3 loop spans 14 amino acids. The germline V and J ends were trimmed by 8 bases and 1 base, with 15 bases remaining between them. The germline V gene has CDR1 SGHRS and CDR2 YFSETQ. The CDR3 region has the DNA TGCGCCAGTCGATCGACAGGATCGAACACTGAAGCTTTCTTT. This encodes CASRSTGSNTEAFF.

This rearrangement joins TRBV19 to TRBJ1-6; 8 nucleotides agree with TRBD1. This CDR3 is built from 16 residues. V was clipped by 5 bases and J by 7 bases; unmatched bases: 10. Germline V gene sequence: CDR1 LNHDA, CDR2 SQIVND (reference sequence). The CDR3: CASSPWTGMWNSPLHF. In DNA, the CDR3 is TGTGCCAGTAGTCCATGGACAGGGATGTGGAATTCACCCCTCCACTTT.

The chain employs TRBV5-4 and TRBJ1-2, with D perhaps TRBD1 (6 bases). V was clipped by 4 bases and J by 4 bases, with 14 bases between them. The CDR3 is 14 amino acids. Germline lookup yields CDR1 SGHNT and CDR2 YYREEE (reference sequence). CDR3: CASSPTTGIYGYTF. The CDR3 DNA is TGTGCCAGCAGCCCTACAACAGGGATCTATGGCTACACCTTC.